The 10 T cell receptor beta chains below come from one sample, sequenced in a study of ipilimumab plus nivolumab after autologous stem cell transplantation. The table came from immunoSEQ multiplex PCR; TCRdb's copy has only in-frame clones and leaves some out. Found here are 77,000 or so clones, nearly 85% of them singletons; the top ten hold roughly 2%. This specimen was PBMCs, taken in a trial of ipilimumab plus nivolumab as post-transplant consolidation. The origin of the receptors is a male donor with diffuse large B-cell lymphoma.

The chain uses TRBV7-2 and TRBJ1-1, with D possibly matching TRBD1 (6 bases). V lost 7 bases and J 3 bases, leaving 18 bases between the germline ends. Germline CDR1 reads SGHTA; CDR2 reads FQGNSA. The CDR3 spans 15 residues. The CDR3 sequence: CASTRPRGGHTEAFF. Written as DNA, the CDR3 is TGTGCCAGCACCCGACCCCGGGGGGGCCACACTGAAGCTTTCTTT.

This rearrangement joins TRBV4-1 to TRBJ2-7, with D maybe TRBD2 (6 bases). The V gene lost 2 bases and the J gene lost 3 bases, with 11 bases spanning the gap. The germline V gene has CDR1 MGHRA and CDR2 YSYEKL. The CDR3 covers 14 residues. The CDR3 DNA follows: TGCGCCAGCAGCCAATACCGGGGGAACTACGAGCAGTACTTC. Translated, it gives CASSQYRGNYEQYF.

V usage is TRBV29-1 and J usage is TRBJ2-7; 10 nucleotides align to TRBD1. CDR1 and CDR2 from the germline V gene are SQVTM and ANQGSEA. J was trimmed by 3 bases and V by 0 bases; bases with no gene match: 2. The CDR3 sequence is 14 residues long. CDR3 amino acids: CSVEDGTGVYEQYF. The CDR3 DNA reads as TGCAGCGTTGAAGATGGGACAGGGGTCTACGAGCAGTACTTC.

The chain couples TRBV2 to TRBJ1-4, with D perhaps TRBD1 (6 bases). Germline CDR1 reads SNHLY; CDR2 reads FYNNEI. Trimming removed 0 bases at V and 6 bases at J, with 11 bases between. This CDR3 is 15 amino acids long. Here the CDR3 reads CASSEARGQHEKLFF. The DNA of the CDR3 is TGTGCCAGCAGTGAAGCGCGGGGACAACATGAAAAACTGTTTTTT. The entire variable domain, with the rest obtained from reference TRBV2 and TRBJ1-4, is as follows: EPEVTQTPSHQVTQMGQEVILRCVPISNHLYFYWYRQILGQKVEFLVSFYNNEISEKSEIFDDQFSVERPDGSNFTLKIRSTKLEDSAMYFCASSEARGQHEKLFFGSGTQLSVL.

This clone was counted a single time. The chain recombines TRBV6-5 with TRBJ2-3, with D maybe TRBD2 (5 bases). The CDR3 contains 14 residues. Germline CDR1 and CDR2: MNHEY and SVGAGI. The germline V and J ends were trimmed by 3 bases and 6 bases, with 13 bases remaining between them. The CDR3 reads CASSYLASPDTQYF. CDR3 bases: TGTGCCAGCAGTTATTTAGCGTCGCCCGATACGCAGTATTTT.

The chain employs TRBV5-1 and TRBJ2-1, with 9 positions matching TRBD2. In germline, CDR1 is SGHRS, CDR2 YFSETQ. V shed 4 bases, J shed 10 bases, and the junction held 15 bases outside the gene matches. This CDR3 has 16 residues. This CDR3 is CASSPLSGGLREEQFF. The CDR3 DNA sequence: TGCGCCAGCAGCCCCCTCAGCGGGGGGCTGAGGGAGGAGCAGTTCTTC.

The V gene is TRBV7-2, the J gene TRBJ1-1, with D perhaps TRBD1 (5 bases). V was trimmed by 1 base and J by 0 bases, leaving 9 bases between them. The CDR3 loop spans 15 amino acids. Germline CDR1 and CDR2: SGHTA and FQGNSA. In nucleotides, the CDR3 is TGTGCCAGCAGCTTAGGGGGCACCCTGAACACTGAAGCTTTCTTT. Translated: CASSLGGTLNTEAFF.

CDR3 DNA sequence: TGTGCCACCAGCAGAGAGAGTGACTTGTTGGGGGTTCAAGAGACCCAGTACTTC. This sequence encodes CATSRESDLLGVQETQYF. V usage is TRBV15 and J usage is TRBJ2-5; the D call may be TRBD1 or TRBD2 (5 bases each). The CDR3 sequence is 18 residues long. V gave up 0 bases and J gave up 2 bases, with 19 bases separating them. Germline CDR1 reads LNHNV; CDR2 reads YYDKDF (reference sequence).

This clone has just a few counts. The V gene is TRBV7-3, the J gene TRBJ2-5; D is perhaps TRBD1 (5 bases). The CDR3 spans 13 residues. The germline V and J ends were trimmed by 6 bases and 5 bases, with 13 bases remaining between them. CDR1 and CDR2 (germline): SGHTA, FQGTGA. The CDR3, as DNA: TGTGCCAGCAGGAAGGGCCCAGGGGAGACCCAGTACTTC. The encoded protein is CASRKGPGETQYF.

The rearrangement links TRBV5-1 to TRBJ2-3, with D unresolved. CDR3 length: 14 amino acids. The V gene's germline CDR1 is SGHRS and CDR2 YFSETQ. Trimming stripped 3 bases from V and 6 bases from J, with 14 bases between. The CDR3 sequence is CASSSESLLDTQYF. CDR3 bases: TGCGCCAGCAGCTCGGAATCCCTTTTGGATACGCAGTATTTT.